The rows below give T cell receptor beta chains drawn from one sample of a study of blood T cell repertoires in COVID-19. Using immunoSEQ multiplex PCR, the repertoire was profiled, and TCRdb retains in-frame clones only, with some absent. The sample has roughly 200,000 clones; approximately 85% are singletons. The sample comprised PBMCs or T cells enriched from blood (not recorded which). The source is a man in his forties who had recovered from COVID-19. CDR3s include the opening cysteine and the closing phenylalanine or tryptophan. The order of the fields is J gene, clone size, D gene, V gene, CDR3 DNA, CDR3 protein. The D gene is left open where the match is weak. Where a row states a size, it is once, few, many or the class of an expanded clone; other rows omit it.

>TRBJ1-2|few|-|TRBV5-1
TGCGCCAGCAGCGAGTCTTCAGGGTTCGGCTACACCTTC
CASSESSGFGYTF
>TRBJ2-1|-|-|TRBV3-1/TRBV3-2
TGTGCCAGCAGTCGGGGACTTTACAATGAGCAGTTCTTC
CASSRGLYNEQFF
>TRBJ1-1|-|TRBD1|TRBV14
TGTGCCAGCAGCCAGAGGACAGGGCGGAACACTGAAGCTTTCTTT
CASSQRTGRNTEAFF
>TRBJ2-7|once|-|TRBV2
TGTGCCAGCAGGGGGGGGGCAGGGTCCTACGAGCAGTACTTC
CASRGGAGSYEQYF
>TRBJ1-2|-|-|TRBV19
TGTGCCAGTAGTATAATTGGCGGCTCGGGAGGCTACACCTTC
CASSIIGGSGGYTF
>TRBJ1-5|-|TRBD1|TRBV6-5
TGTGCCAGCAGCGAGGGGCAGGGGGGAAATCAGCCCCAGCATTTT
CASSEGQGGNQPQHF
>TRBJ1-1|-|-|TRBV6-1
TGTGCCAGCAGTGAAGATGGACATAGAGGGGGAACTGAAGCTTTCTTT
CASSEDGHRGGTEAFF
>TRBJ2-7|-|TRBD2|TRBV10-3
TGTGCCATCAGTGAGACTGGCGGGAGCGGTACTGTGCAGTACTTC
CAISETGGSGTVQYF
>TRBJ1-1|once|TRBD1|TRBV27
TGTGCCAGCAGCAGGGGGCTAACCACTGAAGCTTTCTTT
CASSRGLTTEAFF
>TRBJ1-5|-|-|TRBV30
TGTGCCTGGGGATCCCCGGGTGGTCAGCCCCAGCATTTT
CAWGSPGGQPQHF
>TRBJ1-3|-|-|TRBV11-3
TGTGCCAGCAGCGCGGGACTTCTTAGCTCTGGAAACACCATATATTTT
CASSAGLLSSGNTIYF
>TRBJ2-7|-|-|TRBV30
TGTGCCTGGAGTAGTGGGCAGGGCTACGAGCAGTACTTC
CAWSSGQGYEQYF
>TRBJ2-5|-|TRBD1|TRBV9
TGTGCCAGCAGCGTGGGGACAGGGTTAGAGACCCAGTACTTC
CASSVGTGLETQYF
>TRBJ1-2|-|-|TRBV28
TGTGCCAGCAGTTTATCAGGGCTCTATGGCTACACCTTC
CASSLSGLYGYTF
>TRBJ1-4|-|-|TRBV6-5
TGTGCCAGCACTCACATCTTTAATGAAAAACTGTTTTTT
CASTHIFNEKLFF
>TRBJ2-1|-|-|TRBV27
TGTGCCAGCAGTTTGGGGCCCTCCTACAATGAGCAGTTCTTC
CASSLGPSYNEQFF
>TRBJ2-3|-|-|TRBV5-1
TGCGCCAGCAGCTTGGCCGGAGCGGGTGGGGATACGCAGTATTTT
CASSLAGAGGDTQYF
>TRBJ1-4|few|TRBD1|TRBV9
TGTGCCAGCAGCGTGGGGACAGTGAATGAAAAACTGTTTTTT
CASSVGTVNEKLFF
>TRBJ2-3|-|TRBD2|TRBV28
TGTGCCAGCAGTTTCATCGGGAGGACTAGCGGGAGCACAGATACGCAGTATTTT
CASSFIGRTSGSTDTQYF
>TRBJ2-7|-|-|TRBV27
TGTGCCAGCAGTTTATCGGGCATTACCTACGAGCAGTACTTC
CASSLSGITYEQYF
>TRBJ1-1|-|TRBD1|TRBV3-1/TRBV3-2
TGTGCCAGCAGCGACAGGGCTATGAACACTGAAGCTTTCTTT
CASSDRAMNTEAFF
>TRBJ1-4|-|-|TRBV5-1
TGCGCCAGCAGCCCGGGGACACTTGCAACTAATGAAAAACTGTTTTTT
CASSPGTLATNEKLFF
>TRBJ1-3|few|TRBD1|TRBV6-5
TGTGCCAGCGTGCAGGGGGCAGGTGGAAACACCATATATTTT
CASVQGAGGNTIYF
>TRBJ2-1|once|TRBD2|TRBV27
TGTGCCAGCAGTTACTACACCGGACTAGCGGGGGGCCACTACAATGAGCAGTTCTTC
CASSYYTGLAGGHYNEQFF
>TRBJ2-5|-|-|TRBV19
TGTGCCAGTAGTATAACAGGGCAAGAGACCCAGTACTTC
CASSITGQETQYF
>TRBJ1-1|-|TRBD1|TRBV6-5
TGTGCCAGCTATACCCGGGACAGGGTCACTGAAGCTTTCTTT
CASYTRDRVTEAFF
>TRBJ1-6|-|-|TRBV11-3
TGTGCCAGCAGCTTATCTACAGGGTTGGATTCACCCCTCCACTTT
CASSLSTGLDSPLHF
>TRBJ1-1|few|-|TRBV5-1
TGCGCCAGCAGCTTGGTAGCGAATACTGAAGCTTTCTTT
CASSLVANTEAFF
>TRBJ2-7|-|TRBD2|TRBV19
TGTGCCAGTAGTGCCTGGACTAGCGTTGACGAGCAGTACTTC
CASSAWTSVDEQYF
>TRBJ2-3|-|TRBD2|TRBV5-1
TGCGCCAGCAGCCCTGGACTAGCGGGAGGGCCAAGCACAGATACGCAGTATTTT
CASSPGLAGGPSTDTQYF
>TRBJ1-5|-|-|TRBV30
TGTGCCTGGAGTTACAGGGTCGGGAGCAATCAGCCCCAGCATTTT
CAWSYRVGSNQPQHF
>TRBJ1-3|once|-|TRBV19
TGTGCCAGTATACCTGGAGGAGAATTTGGAAACACCATATATTTT
CASIPGGEFGNTIYF
>TRBJ1-2|few|-|TRBV11-3
TGTGCCAGCAGTGGACGGGAATATGGCTACACCTTC
CASSGREYGYTF
>TRBJ1-6|-|-|TRBV6-5
TGTGCCAGCCGAATTAACGGGAATTCACCCCTCCACTTT
CASRINGNSPLHF